A selection of T cell receptor beta chains follows, all from one sample in a study of PD-1 blockade in classical Hodgkin lymphoma. The method was immunoSEQ multiplex PCR; TCRdb's version includes in-frame clones alone and lacks a portion of them. The repertoire includes roughly 20,000 clones, 70% to 85% of them detected once, and roughly a fifth sits in the top ten. The sequenced sample was peripheral blood mononuclear cells (PBMCs), obtained at baseline. These receptors all come from a human donor with classical Hodgkin lymphoma. The CDR3 runs from the conserved cysteine through the conserved F or W.

CDR3 protein: CASSYGLGETQYF; V gene: TRBV5-5; J gene: TRBJ2-5
CDR3 protein: CASSFGQGSYEQYF; V gene: TRBV11-2; J gene: TRBJ2-7
CDR3 protein: CASRLAAFLPGQGTQYF; V gene: TRBV12-2; J gene: TRBJ2-3
CDR3 protein: CASSLDPSGNTIYF; V gene: TRBV28; J gene: TRBJ1-3
CDR3 protein: CASSLDVLAAYEQYF; V gene: TRBV28; J gene: TRBJ2-7
CDR3 protein: CASSDVDPGSRAFF; V gene: TRBV2; J gene: TRBJ1-1
CDR3 protein: CASSLQGSNQPQHF; V gene: TRBV27; J gene: TRBJ1-5
CDR3 protein: CAASGTGVPRGDYNEQFF; V gene: TRBV7-9; J gene: TRBJ2-1
CDR3 protein: CASQGAAGLNTEAFF; V gene: TRBV30; J gene: TRBJ1-1
CDR3 protein: CASSYPRGPNTGELFF; V gene: TRBV6-6; J gene: TRBJ2-2
CDR3 protein: CSVEDRGDRGETQYF; V gene: TRBV29-1; J gene: TRBJ2-5
CDR3 protein: CASTPRADRGAISGANVLTF; V gene: TRBV19; J gene: TRBJ2-6
CDR3 protein: CASSSNSGPGNTIYF; V gene: TRBV7-2; J gene: TRBJ1-3
CDR3 protein: CASSWSSGYTF; V gene: TRBV28; J gene: TRBJ1-2
CDR3 protein: CASSQGAPGNTIYF; V gene: TRBV18; J gene: TRBJ1-3
CDR3 protein: CASSLAGSSGANVLTF; V gene: TRBV7-8; J gene: TRBJ2-6
CDR3 protein: CASSGTSEMYNEQFF; V gene: TRBV6-4; J gene: TRBJ2-1
CDR3 protein: CSFRTSGDYNEQFF; V gene: TRBV29-1; J gene: TRBJ2-1
CDR3 protein: CASSKAFRRVAGTEAFF; V gene: TRBV19; J gene: TRBJ1-1
CDR3 protein: CASRVGGRTYNEQFF; V gene: TRBV27; J gene: TRBJ2-1
CDR3 protein: CASTLAFTDTQYF; V gene: TRBV5-1; J gene: TRBJ2-3
CDR3 protein: CASSQEGMNTEAFF; V gene: TRBV4-2; J gene: TRBJ1-1
CDR3 protein: CASSLAGTTNEKLFF; V gene: TRBV5-1; J gene: TRBJ1-4
CDR3 protein: CASSLASTGSEAFF; V gene: TRBV7-9; J gene: TRBJ1-1
CDR3 protein: CASSAGRNQPQHF; V gene: TRBV19; J gene: TRBJ1-5
CDR3 protein: CASSSGLKGEKLFF; V gene: TRBV2; J gene: TRBJ1-4
CDR3 protein: CASIPSGESTEAFF; V gene: TRBV19; J gene: TRBJ1-1
CDR3 protein: CASTHRGPGIGYTF; V gene: TRBV5-8; J gene: TRBJ1-2
CDR3 protein: CASSQDRAGPGNTIYF; V gene: TRBV4-3; J gene: TRBJ1-3
CDR3 protein: CASNVQGTNYEQYF; V gene: TRBV6-6; J gene: TRBJ2-7